This T cell receptor beta chain stems from a study of OX40 agonist ivuxolimab in advanced cancers. V lost 4 bases and J lost 3, with 13 bases in between. The CDR3 covers 15 residues. Germline CDR1 and CDR2: SQVTM and ANQGSEA. Repertoires were generated with immunoSEQ multiplex PCR, while TCRdb's copy carries only in-frame clones and drops some. There are over 90,000 clones in the sample; roughly 94% occur only once, and about 0.19% lies in the top ten. This receptor was taken from an adult with an advanced solid tumor such as melanoma, head and neck, liver or kidney cancer. The gene calls are TRBV29-1 and TRBJ2-6, with D hard to call. The material sequenced was CD4+ or CD8+ T cells sorted from blood, taken in a trial of the OX40 agonist ivuxolimab. The CDR3 loop reads CSVAQGRFGANVLTF. The CDR3 bases are TGCAGCGTTGCCCAAGGACGTTTTGGGGCCAACGTCCTGACTTTC.